The 8 T cell receptor beta chains below were found in one sample sequenced in a study of blood T cell repertoires in COVID-19. Sequenced by immunoSEQ multiplex PCR; TCRdb stores in-frame clones only, minus some. The sample includes some 130,000 clones, 90% of them seen just once. The sequencing input was peripheral blood. The receptors originated from a man aged 55 to 70 with COVID-19, enrolled during active disease.

V gene TRBV6-5 combines with J gene TRBJ2-7, with D unresolved. CDR1 and CDR2 from the germline V gene are MNHEY and SVGAGI. The CDR3 runs to 14 residues. Trimming removed 8 bases at V and 3 bases at J, with 17 bases between. CDR3 loop: CASFATPARYEQYF. The CDR3 DNA follows: TGTGCCAGCTTTGCAACTCCTGCGCGCTACGAGCAGTACTTC.

In this sample, this clone turned up a few times. V is TRBV29-1 and J is TRBJ1-1; D is ambiguous. The CDR3 extends over 10 amino acids. Germline assignment: CDR1 SQVTM and CDR2 ANQGSEA. Trimming took off 7 bases at V and 3 bases at J, with 6 bases between the two ends. Written as DNA, the CDR3 is TGCAGCGGGTCGGACACTGAAGCTTTCTTT. It codes for CSGSDTEAFF.

There are many counts of this clone. This chain links TRBV19 with TRBJ2-3, with D possibly matching TRBD2 (6 bases). V was clipped by 0 bases and J by 6 bases, with 10 bases between them. Germline loops: CDR1 LNHDA, CDR2 SQIVND (reference sequence). The length of the CDR3 is 14 residues. Here the CDR3 DNA reads TGTGCCAGTAGTATAGAGCGCGGGGCCGATACGCAGTATTTT. Translated, it gives CASSIERGADTQYF.

The chain joins TRBV25-1 to TRBJ2-5; 8 nucleotides line up with TRBD2. V lost 6 bases, J lost 5 bases, and 11 bases stayed unmatched. There are 15 residues in the CDR3. Per the germline V gene, CDR1 is MGHDK and CDR2 is SYGVNS. CDR3: CASRLFGGGEETQYF. In DNA form, the CDR3 reads TGTGCCAGCAGACTCTTCGGGGGGGGAGAGGAGACCCAGTACTTC.

The gene calls are TRBV19 and TRBJ2-7; D is unclear. The germline V gene encodes CDR1 LNHDA and CDR2 SQIVND (reference sequence). V was cut by 2 bases and J by 2 bases, with 7 bases left in between. The CDR3 consists of 13 residues. CDR3 nucleotides: TGTGCCAGTAGTATACCAGGCGCCTACGAGCAGTACTTC. It codes for CASSIPGAYEQYF.

The chain carries TRBV30 and TRBJ1-3; the match to TRBD1 covers 8 bases. This CDR3 has 14 amino acids. Trimming took 4 bases from V and 4 from J; bases not matched to a gene: 6. Germline assignment: CDR1 GTSNPN and CDR2 SVGIG (reference sequence). The CDR3 DNA is TGTGCCTGGACCCCAGGGACAGGAGGAAACACCATATATTTT. Translation: CAWTPGTGGNTIYF.

This clone was counted between two and nine times. The rearrangement uses TRBV28 and TRBJ2-6; TRBD2 aligns across 10 bases. CDR1 MDHEN and CDR2 SYDVKM come from the germline V gene. The CDR3 has 17 amino acids. The trim removed 6 bases at V and 4 bases at J, leaving 9 bases unmatched. The CDR3 loop reads CASSPSSGSPGANVLTF. The CDR3 DNA follows: TGTGCCAGCAGCCCATCTAGCGGGAGTCCAGGGGCCAACGTCCTGACTTTC.

This chain connects TRBV5-6 to TRBJ2-7; D ambiguous. The CDR3 is 11 residues long. The germline V gene has CDR1 SGHDT and CDR2 YYEEEE. Trimming removed 6 bases at V and 4 bases at J, with 8 bases between. Here the CDR3 reads CASTSEYEQYF. As DNA, the CDR3 is TGTGCCAGCACATCGGAGTACGAGCAGTACTTC.